The source of this T cell receptor (beta chain) is a study of shared clonotypes between healthy human individuals. Overall study context: There were three CD4 naive, three CD4 memory, two CD8 naive and one CD8 memory plates per donor.

Method: immunoSEQ multiplex PCR; TCRdb's copy keeps in-frame clones and lacks some. Of approximately 120,000 clones listed, about 70% are singletons. The CDR3 has 16 amino acids. Germline V gene lookup returns CDR1 MGHRA and CDR2 YSYEKL. Deletions cut 4 bases from V and 0 bases from J, with 13 bases between. This TCR was sampled from a woman in her 30s in good health. This chain connects TRBV4-1 to TRBJ2-1; D not resolved. Sequencing was carried out using memory CD8+ T cells sorted from blood. The subset is: CD45RO+ cells pooled with CCR7-negative TemRA cells. The CDR3 region has the DNA TGCGCCAGCAGCCGGAGTCAACGGAGCTCCTACAATGAGCAGTTCTTC. It yields the protein CASSRSQRSSYNEQFF.